This TCR beta chain was recorded in a study of identifying expanded T cells in peripheral blood. The CDR3 sequence is 12 residues long. Germline V CDR1 and CDR2: SNHLY, FYNNEI. The V and J ends lost 7 bases and 4 bases respectively, with 10 bases between them. Study-wide findings and caveats: Over around two and four weeks, about 15 and 19 clones changed, versus around 1.2 between replicates.

Only in-frame clones appear in the TCRdb table, and some are missing; sequencing was by immunoSEQ multiplex PCR. This sample carries around 130,000 clones, 86% of them seen once, and the ten largest clones take around 8.4%. This clone has more than one count but fewer than ten. Its matching antigen is unknown. Sequencing was carried out using blood. The V gene is TRBV2, the J gene TRBJ1-1; D uncertain. The sequence was collected from a person between 18 and 75 years old in good health. The CDR3: CASILGSTEAFF. The CDR3 coding sequence is TGTGCCAGCATCCTGGGTTCCACTGAAGCTTTCTTT.